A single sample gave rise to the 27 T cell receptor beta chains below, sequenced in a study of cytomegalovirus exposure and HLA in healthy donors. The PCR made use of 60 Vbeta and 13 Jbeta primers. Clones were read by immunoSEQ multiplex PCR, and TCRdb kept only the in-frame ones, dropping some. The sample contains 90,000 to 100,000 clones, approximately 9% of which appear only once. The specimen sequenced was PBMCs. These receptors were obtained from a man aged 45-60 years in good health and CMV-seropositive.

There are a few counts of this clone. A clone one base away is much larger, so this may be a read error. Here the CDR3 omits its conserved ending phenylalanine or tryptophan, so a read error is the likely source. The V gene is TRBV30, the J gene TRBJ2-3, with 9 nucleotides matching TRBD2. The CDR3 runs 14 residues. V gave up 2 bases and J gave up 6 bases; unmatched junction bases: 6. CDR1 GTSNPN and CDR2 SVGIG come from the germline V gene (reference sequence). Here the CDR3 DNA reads TGTGCCTGGAGTCGTGGACTAGCGATTGATACGCAGTATGTT. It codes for CAWSRGLAIDTQYV.

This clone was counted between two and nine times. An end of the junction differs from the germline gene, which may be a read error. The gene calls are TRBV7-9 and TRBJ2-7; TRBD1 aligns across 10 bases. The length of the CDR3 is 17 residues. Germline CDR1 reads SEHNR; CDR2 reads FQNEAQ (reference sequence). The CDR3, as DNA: TGTGCCAGCAGCCTAACGCCGGGACAGGGGATTAACTACGAGAAGTACTTT. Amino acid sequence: CASSLTPGQGINYEKYF.

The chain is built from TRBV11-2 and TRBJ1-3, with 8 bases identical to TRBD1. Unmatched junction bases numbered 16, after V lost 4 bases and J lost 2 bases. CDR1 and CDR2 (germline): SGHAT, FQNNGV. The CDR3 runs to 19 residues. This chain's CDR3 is CASSSIRPRQGFAGNTIYF. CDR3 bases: TGTGCCAGCAGCTCAATAAGGCCGAGACAGGGGTTTGCTGGAAACACCATATATTTT.

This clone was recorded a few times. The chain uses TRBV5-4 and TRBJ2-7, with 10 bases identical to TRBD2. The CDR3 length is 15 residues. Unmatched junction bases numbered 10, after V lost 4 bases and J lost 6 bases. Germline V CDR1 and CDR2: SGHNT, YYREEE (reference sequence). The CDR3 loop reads CASSKSPGLASEQYF. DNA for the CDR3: TGTGCCAGCAGCAAGTCGCCGGGACTAGCGAGCGAGCAGTACTTC.

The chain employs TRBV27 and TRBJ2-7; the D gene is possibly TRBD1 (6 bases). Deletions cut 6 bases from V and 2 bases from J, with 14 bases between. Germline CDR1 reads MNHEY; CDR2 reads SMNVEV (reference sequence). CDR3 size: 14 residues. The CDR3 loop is CASRSDRTPYEQYF. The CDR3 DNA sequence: TGTGCCAGCAGATCGGACAGAACTCCCTACGAGCAGTACTTC.

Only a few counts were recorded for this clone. CDR3 DNA sequence: TGTGCCAGCAGTTTCGATCAGGGGGGATTTGAGCAGTTCTTC. Encoded protein: CASSFDQGGFEQFF. The chain recombines TRBV28 with TRBJ2-1; possible D gene TRBD1, 7 bases. The CDR3 extends over 14 amino acids. V gave up 3 bases and J gave up 9 bases, with 15 bases separating them. The germline V gene has CDR1 MDHEN and CDR2 SYDVKM.

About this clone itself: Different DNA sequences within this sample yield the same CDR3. CDR3 region: CASSEARDSPYEQYF. In DNA, the CDR3 is TGTGCCAGCAGTGAAGCTCGGGACAGTCCCTACGAGCAGTACTTC. V and J are TRBV6-1 and TRBJ2-7; 7 bases agree with TRBD1. Germline V lookup: CDR1 MNHNS, CDR2 SASEGT. The V segment lost 0 bases and the J segment 2 bases; nucleotides outside the gene matches: 4. This CDR3 region has 15 residues.

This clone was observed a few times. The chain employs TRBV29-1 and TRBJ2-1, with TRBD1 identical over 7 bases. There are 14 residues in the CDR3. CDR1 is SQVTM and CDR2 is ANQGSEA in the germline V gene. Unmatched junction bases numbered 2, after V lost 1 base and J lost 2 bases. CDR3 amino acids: CSVEGDSPYNEQFF. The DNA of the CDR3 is TGCAGCGTTGAAGGGGACAGTCCCTACAATGAGCAGTTCTTC.

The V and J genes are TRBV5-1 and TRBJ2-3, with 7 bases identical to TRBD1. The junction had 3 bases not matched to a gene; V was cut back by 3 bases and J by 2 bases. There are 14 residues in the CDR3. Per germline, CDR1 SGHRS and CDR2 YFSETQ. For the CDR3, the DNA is TGCGCCAGCAGCTCTGGACAGGTCACAGATACGCAGTATTTT. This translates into CASSSGQVTDTQYF. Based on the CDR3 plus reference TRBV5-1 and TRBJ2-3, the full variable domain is KAGVTQTPRYLIKTRGQQVTLSCSPISGHRSVSWYQQTPGQGLQFLFEYFSETQRNKGNFPGRFSGRQFSNSRSEMNVSTLELGDSALYLCASSSGQVTDTQYFGPGTRLTVL.

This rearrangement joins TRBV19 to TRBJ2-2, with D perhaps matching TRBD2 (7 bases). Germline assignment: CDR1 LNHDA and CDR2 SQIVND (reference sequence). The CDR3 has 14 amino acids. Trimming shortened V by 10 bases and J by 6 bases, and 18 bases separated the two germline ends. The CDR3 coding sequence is TGTGCCACTAAAGGGGGAGGGAATGCCGGGGAGCTGTTTTTT. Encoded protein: CATKGGGNAGELFF.

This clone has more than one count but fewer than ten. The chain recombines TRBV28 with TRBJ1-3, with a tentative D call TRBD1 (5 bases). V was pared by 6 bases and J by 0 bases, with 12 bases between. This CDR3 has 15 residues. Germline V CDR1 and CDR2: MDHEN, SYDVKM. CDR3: CASSLTVPSGNTIYF. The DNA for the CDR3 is TGTGCCAGCAGCTTGACAGTCCCCTCTGGAAACACCATATATTTT.

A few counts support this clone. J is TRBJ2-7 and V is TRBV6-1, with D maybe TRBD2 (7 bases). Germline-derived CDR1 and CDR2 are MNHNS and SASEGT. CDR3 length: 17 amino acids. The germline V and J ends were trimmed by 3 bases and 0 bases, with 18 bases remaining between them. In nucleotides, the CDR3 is TGTGCCAGCAGTGAGTTACGCGGGGGCACCCTCTCCTACGAGCAGTACTTC. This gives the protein CASSELRGGTLSYEQYF.

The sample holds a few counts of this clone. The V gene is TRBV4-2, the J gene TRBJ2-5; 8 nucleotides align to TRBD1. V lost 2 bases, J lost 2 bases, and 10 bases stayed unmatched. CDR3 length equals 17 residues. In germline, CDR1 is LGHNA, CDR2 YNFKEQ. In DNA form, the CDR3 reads TGTGCCAGCAGCCAAATTTCCGGACAGGGTATACAAGAGACCCAGTACTTC. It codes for CASSQISGQGIQETQYF.

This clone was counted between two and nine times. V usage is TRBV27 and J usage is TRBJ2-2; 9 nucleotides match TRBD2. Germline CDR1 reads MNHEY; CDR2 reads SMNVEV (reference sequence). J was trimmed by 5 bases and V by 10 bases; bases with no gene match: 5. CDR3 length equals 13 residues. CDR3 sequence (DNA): TGTGCCACCAGGCGGGAGGGAACCGGGGAGCTGTTTTTT. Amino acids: CATRREGTGELFF.

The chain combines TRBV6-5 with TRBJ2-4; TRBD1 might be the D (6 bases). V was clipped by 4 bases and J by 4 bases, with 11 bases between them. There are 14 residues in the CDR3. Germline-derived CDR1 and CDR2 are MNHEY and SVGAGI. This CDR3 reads CASSWNQGKNIQYF. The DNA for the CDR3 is TGTGCCAGCAGTTGGAACCAGGGGAAAAACATTCAGTACTTC.

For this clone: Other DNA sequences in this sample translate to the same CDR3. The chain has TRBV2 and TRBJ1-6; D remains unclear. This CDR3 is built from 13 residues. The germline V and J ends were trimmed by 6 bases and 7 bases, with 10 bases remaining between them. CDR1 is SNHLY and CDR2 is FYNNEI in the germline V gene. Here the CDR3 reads CASRLQTNSPLHF. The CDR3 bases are TGTGCCAGCAGACTTCAGACAAATTCACCCCTCCACTTT.

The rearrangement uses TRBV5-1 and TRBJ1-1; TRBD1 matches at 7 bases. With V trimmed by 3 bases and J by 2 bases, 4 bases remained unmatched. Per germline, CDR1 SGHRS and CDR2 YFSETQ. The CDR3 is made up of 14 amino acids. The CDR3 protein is CASSYGTANTEAFF. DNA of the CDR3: TGCGCCAGCAGCTACGGGACAGCAAACACTGAAGCTTTCTTT.

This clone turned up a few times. The CDR3 sequence is CASSPRQTRKQPQHF. The CDR3, as DNA: TGTGCCAGCAGCCCCAGACAGACTAGGAAGCAGCCCCAGCATTTT. J is TRBJ1-5 and V is TRBV28; D is perhaps TRBD1 (5 bases). The CDR3 is made up of 15 amino acids. Germline CDR1 MDHEN, CDR2 SYDVKM. Trimming stripped 6 bases from V and 7 bases from J, with 19 bases between.

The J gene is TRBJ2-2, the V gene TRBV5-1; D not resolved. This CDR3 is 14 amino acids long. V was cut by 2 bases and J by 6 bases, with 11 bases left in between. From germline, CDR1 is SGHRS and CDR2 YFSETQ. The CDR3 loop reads CASSFEAVAGELFF. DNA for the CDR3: TGCGCCAGCAGCTTCGAGGCAGTGGCCGGGGAGCTGTTTTTT. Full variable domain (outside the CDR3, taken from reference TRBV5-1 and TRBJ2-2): KAGVTQTPRYLIKTRGQQVTLSCSPISGHRSVSWYQQTPGQGLQFLFEYFSETQRNKGNFPGRFSGRQFSNSRSEMNVSTLELGDSALYLCASSFEAVAGELFFGEGSRLTVL.

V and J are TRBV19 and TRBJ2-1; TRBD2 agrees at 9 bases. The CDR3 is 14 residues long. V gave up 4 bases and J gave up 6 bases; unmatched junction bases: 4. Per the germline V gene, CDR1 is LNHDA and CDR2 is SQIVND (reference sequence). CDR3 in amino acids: CASSTGGRANEQFF. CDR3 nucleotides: TGTGCCAGTAGTACGGGCGGGAGGGCCAATGAGCAGTTCTTC.

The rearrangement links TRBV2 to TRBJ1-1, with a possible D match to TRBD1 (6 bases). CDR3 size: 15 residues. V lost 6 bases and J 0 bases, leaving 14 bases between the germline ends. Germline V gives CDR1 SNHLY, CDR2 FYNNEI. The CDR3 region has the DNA TGTGCCAGCAGGGCCCGGGACACGGTGAACACTGAAGCTTTCTTT. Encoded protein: CASRARDTVNTEAFF.

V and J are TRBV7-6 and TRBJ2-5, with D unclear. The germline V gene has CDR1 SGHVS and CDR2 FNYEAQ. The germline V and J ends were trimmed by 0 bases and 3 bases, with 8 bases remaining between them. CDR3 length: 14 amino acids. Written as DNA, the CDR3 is TGTGCCAGCAGCTTAGCTGCGTCCAAAGAGACCCAGTACTTC. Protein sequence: CASSLAASKETQYF.

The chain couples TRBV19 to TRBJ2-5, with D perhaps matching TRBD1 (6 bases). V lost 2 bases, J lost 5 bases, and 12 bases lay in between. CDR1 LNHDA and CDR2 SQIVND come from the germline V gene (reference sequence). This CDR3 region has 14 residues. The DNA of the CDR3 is TGTGCCAGTAGTATACAGGGGAATGGGGAGACCCAGTACTTC. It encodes CASSIQGNGETQYF.

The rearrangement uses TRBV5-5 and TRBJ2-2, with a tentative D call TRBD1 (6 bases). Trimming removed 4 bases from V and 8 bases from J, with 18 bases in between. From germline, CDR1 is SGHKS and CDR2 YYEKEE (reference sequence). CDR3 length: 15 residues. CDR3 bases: TGTGCCAGCAGCGCCTTACAGGGTGGCGTGGGGGAGCTGTTTTTT. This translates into CASSALQGGVGELFF.

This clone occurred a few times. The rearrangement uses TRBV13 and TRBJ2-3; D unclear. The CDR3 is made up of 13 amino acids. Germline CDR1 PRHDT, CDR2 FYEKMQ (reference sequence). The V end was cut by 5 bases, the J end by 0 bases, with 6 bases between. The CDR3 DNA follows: TGTGCCAGCAGCCCCCCTAGCACAGATACGCAGTATTTT. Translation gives CASSPPSTDTQYF.

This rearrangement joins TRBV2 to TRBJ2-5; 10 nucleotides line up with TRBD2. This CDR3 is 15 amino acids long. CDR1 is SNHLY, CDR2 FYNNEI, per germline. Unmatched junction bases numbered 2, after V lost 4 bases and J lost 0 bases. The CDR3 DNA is TGTGCCAGCAGTGGACTAGCGGGTTACCAAGAGACCCAGTACTTC. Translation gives CASSGLAGYQETQYF.

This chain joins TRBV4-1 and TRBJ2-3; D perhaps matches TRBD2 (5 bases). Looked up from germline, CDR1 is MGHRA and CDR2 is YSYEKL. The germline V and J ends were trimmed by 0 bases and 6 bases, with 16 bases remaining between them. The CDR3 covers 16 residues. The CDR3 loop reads CASSQEASRRTDTQYF. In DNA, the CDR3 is TGCGCCAGCAGCCAAGAGGCTAGCCGGAGAACGGATACGCAGTATTTT.